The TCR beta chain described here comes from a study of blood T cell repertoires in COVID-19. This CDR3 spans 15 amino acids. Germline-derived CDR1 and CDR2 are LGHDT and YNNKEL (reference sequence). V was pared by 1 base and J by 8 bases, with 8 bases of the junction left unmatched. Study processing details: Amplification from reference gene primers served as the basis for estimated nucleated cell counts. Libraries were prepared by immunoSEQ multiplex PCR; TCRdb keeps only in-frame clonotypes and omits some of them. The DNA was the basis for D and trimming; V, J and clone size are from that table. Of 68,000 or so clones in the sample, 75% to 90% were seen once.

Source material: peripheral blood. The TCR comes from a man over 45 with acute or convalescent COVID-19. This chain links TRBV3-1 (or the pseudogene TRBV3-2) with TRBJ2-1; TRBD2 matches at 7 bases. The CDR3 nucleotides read TGTGCCAGCAGCCAAGTGGCGGGAGTTGTCCATGAGCAGTTCTTC. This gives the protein CASSQVAGVVHEQFF.